The source of this TCR beta chain is a study of T cells in Graves' hyperthyroidism and ophthalmopathy. Each diagnosis drew on symptoms, thyroxine, TRAb, thyroid ultrasound and orbital computed tomography findings. This clonotype was seen repeatedly, ten times or more. RNA transcripts gave rise to amplified TCR beta CDR3 regions. First-round RT-PCR of the TCR CDR3 relied on the HTBI primer set. TCRdb re-called the multiplex PCR reads with MiXCR, one entry per CDR3 protein. The sample holds a few hundred thousand distinct CDR3 sequences, approximately 14% seen once. Trimming removed 6 bases from V and 2 bases from J, with 14 bases in between. Germline loops: CDR1 SNHLY, CDR2 FYNNEI. The CDR3 is 14 residues long.

The receptor comes from a woman between 40 and 55 years old with Graves' hyperthyroidism that later progressed to Graves' ophthalmopathy. The V and J genes are TRBV2 and TRBJ2-7; D not certain. The sequencing sample was made of blood. This CDR3 reads CASSARYLTYEQYF. CDR3 nucleotides: TGTGCCAGCAGCGCCCGGTACCTGACCTACGAGCAGTACTTC.